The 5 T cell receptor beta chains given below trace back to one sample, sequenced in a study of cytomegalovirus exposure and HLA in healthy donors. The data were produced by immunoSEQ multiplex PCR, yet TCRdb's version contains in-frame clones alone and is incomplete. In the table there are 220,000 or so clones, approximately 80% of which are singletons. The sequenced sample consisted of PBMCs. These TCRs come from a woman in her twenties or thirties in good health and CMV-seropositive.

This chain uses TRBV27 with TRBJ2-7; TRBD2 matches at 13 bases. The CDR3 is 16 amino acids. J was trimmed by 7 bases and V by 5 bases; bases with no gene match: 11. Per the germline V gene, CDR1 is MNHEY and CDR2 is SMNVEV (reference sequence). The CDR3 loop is CASSPQGTSGTGEQYF. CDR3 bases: TGTGCCAGCAGTCCTCAAGGGACTAGCGGGACGGGAGAGCAGTACTTC.

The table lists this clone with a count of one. CDR3 coding DNA: TGTGCCAGCAGCTCCCCGGCAGGGAGGGGACATGAGCAGTTCTTC. Protein: CASSSPAGRGHEQFF. The chain is built from TRBV7-6 and TRBJ2-1; TRBD2 matches at 7 bases. Germline V gene sequence: CDR1 SGHVS, CDR2 FNYEAQ. The ends lost 4 bases at V and 8 bases at J; junction bases unmatched: 11. The CDR3 sequence is 15 residues long.

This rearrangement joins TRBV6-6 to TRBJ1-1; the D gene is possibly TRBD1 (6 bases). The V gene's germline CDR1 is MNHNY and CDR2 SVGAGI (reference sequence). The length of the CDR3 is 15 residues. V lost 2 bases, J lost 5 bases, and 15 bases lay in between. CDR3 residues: CASSYDTGSETEAFF. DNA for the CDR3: TGTGCCAGCAGTTACGACACAGGGAGTGAGACTGAAGCTTTCTTT.

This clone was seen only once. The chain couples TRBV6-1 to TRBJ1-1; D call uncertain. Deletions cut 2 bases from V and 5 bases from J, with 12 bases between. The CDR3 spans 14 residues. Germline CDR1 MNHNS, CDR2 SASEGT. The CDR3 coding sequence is TGTGCCAGCAGTGAACACGAATTTATTACTGAAGCTTTCTTT. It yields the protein CASSEHEFITEAFF.

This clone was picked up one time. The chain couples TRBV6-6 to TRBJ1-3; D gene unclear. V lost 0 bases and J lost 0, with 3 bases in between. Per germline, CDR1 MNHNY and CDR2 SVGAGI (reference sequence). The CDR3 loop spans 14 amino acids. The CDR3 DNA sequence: TGTGCCAGCAGTTACTCAGTCTCTGGAAACACCATATATTTT. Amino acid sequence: CASSYSVSGNTIYF.